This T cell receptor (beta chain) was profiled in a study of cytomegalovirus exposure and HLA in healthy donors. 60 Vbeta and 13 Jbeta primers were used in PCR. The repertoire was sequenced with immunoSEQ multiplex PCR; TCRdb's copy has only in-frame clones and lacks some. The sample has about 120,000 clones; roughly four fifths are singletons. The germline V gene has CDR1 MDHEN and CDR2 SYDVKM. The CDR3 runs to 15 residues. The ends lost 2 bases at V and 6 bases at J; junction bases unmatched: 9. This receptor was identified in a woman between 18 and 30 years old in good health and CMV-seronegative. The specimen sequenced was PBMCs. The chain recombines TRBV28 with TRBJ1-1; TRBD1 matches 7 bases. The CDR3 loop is CASSLGQAGFAEAFF. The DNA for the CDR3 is TGTGCCAGCAGTTTAGGACAGGCCGGGTTCGCTGAAGCTTTCTTT. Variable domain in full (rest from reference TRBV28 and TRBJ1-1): DVKVTQSSRYLVKRTGEKVFLECVQDMDHENMFWYRQDPGLGLRLIYFSYDVKMKEKGDIPEGYSVSREKKERFSLILESASTNQTSMYLCASSLGQAGFAEAFFGQGTRLTVV.